These T cell receptor beta chains were read from a single sample in a study of CD8 T cells in ankylosing spondylitis. TCRdb processed the 5' RACE reads anew with MiXCR; each CDR3 protein has one entry. The sample yields roughly 220,000 distinct CDR3 sequences, roughly 10% seen once. The sequencing input was blood, either unsorted or a sorted T cell fraction (not recorded which). These receptors all come from a male donor with ankylosing spondylitis or in good health (not recorded which). Both conserved end residues are part of each CDR3. A D gene is named only where the DNA matches it firmly. Expanded clones are given a class, and other clones once, few, many or no size at all.

J gene,clone size,D gene,V gene,CDR3 length,CDR3 protein,CDR3 DNA
TRBJ2-1,many,TRBD2,TRBV12-3/TRBV12-4,17,CASSHSRGLAGMAEQFF,TGTGCCAGCAGCCACTCCCGGGGACTAGCGGGGATGGCTGAGCAGTTCTTC
TRBJ2-1,many,NA,TRBV5-1,13,CASRLSDTFEQFF,TGCGCCAGCAGGCTCTCGGACACCTTTGAGCAGTTCTTC
TRBJ2-5,many,NA,TRBV7-3,14,CASSQGLNKETQYF,TGTGCCAGCAGCCAGGGGCTAAATAAAGAGACCCAGTACTTC
TRBJ2-1,NA,NA,TRBV28,12,CASSINRDEQFF,TGTGCCAGCAGTATCAATCGGGATGAGCAGTTCTTC
TRBJ1-4,many,NA,TRBV20-1,14,CSAIRTGDNEKLFF,TGCAGTGCTATTAGAACAGGCGATAATGAAAAACTGTTTTTT
TRBJ1-4,many,NA,TRBV7-2,14,CASSLGRINEKLFF,TGTGCCAGCAGCTTAGGCAGGATTAATGAAAAACTGTTTTTT
TRBJ2-1,many,NA,TRBV7-9,14,CASSTYGGSNEQFF,TGTGCCAGCAGCACCTATGGCGGGTCCAATGAGCAGTTCTTC
TRBJ1-2,many,TRBD1,TRBV5-1,16,CASSLTTGAGAYGYTF,TGCGCCAGCAGCTTAACAACAGGGGCCGGGGCCTATGGCTACACCTTC
TRBJ2-5,many,NA,TRBV12-3/TRBV12-4,13,CASTPQGRETQYF,TGTGCCAGCACCCCTCAGGGGAGGGAGACCCAGTACTTC
TRBJ2-2,many,TRBD2,TRBV6-1,16,CASTPDSGAMTGELFF,TGTGCCAGCACGCCCGATAGCGGGGCTATGACCGGGGAGCTGTTTTTT
TRBJ2-3,few,TRBD2,TRBV5-1,20,CASSLGKTSGEVKRTDTQYF,TGCGCCAGCAGCTTGGGAAAGACTAGCGGGGAGGTGAAGAGGACAGATACGCAGTATTTT
TRBJ1-4,many,NA,TRBV7-2,15,CASSLEGSNNEKLFF,TGTGCCAGCAGCTTAGAGGGGAGTAATAATGAAAAACTGTTTTTT
TRBJ1-5,few,NA,TRBV20-1,13,CSASGRSDEPQHF,TGCAGTGCTTCGGGTCGCTCGGATGAGCCCCAGCATTTT
TRBJ2-7,few,TRBD1,TRBV20-1,10,CSAGTGEQYF,TGCAGTGCTGGGACAGGCGAGCAGTACTTC
TRBJ1-2,many,NA,TRBV5-1,14,CASSLGQAIYGYTF,TGCGCCAGCAGCTTGGGTCAGGCAATTTATGGCTACACCTTC
TRBJ2-1,many,NA,TRBV5-1,12,CASRTENNEQFF,TGCGCCAGCAGGACAGAGAACAATGAGCAGTTCTTC
TRBJ2-7,NA,NA,TRBV4-2,13,CASSTKIAYEQYF,TGTGCCAGCAGCACCAAGATAGCCTACGAGCAGTACTTC
TRBJ1-6,few,NA,TRBV5-1,14,CASSPWRDNSPLHF,TGCGCCAGCAGCCCTTGGCGGGATAATTCACCCCTCCACTTT
TRBJ1-1,NA,NA,TRBV6-5,15,CASSYSSGETTEAFF,TGTGCCAGCAGTTACTCATCAGGGGAGACCACTGAAGCTTTCTTT
TRBJ2-7,many,NA,TRBV12-3/TRBV12-4,15,CASSPLGRGRYEQYF,TGTGCCAGCAGTCCCCTTGGACGGGGAAGGTACGAGCAGTACTTC
TRBJ1-2,many,TRBD1,TRBV29-1,16,CSVEDFGTGVSYGYTF,TGCAGCGTTGAAGATTTTGGGACAGGGGTGTCGTATGGCTACACCTTC
TRBJ2-2,many,NA,TRBV6-2/TRBV6-3,16,CASSSLGERVTGELFF,TGTGCCAGCAGCTCCCTGGGGGAGAGAGTCACCGGGGAGCTGTTTTTT
TRBJ2-2,once,NA,TRBV7-9,12,CASSLAPGELFF,TGTGCCAGCAGCCTAGCCCCCGGGGAGCTGTTTTTT
TRBJ2-5,NA,NA,TRBV6-1,13,CASSPVGRETQYF,TGTGCCAGCAGCCCAGTGGGTCGGGAGACCCAGTACTTC
TRBJ2-3,many,TRBD2,TRBV7-3,15,CASGLLAGGSDTQYF,TGTGCCAGCGGCCTACTAGCGGGGGGGTCAGATACGCAGTATTTT
TRBJ2-1,many,NA,TRBV20-1,13,CSARAGTRNEQFF,TGCAGTGCTAGAGCAGGGACCCGCAATGAGCAGTTCTTC
TRBJ2-2,many,TRBD1,TRBV25-1,15,CASRPTGGFAGELFF,TGTGCCAGCCGACCGACAGGGGGCTTCGCCGGGGAGCTGTTTTTT
TRBJ1-6,many,TRBD1,TRBV5-1,18,CASSPGQRAGSYNSPLHF,TGCGCCAGCAGCCCGGGACAGCGGGCCGGCTCCTATAATTCACCCCTCCACTTT
TRBJ1-1,many,NA,TRBV15,13,CATSMTGNTEAFF,TGTGCCACATCAATGACTGGGAACACTGAAGCTTTCTTT
TRBJ1-6,NA,TRBD1,TRBV3-1,17,CASSQDSSGGPGSPLHF,TGTGCCAGCAGCCAAGATTCATCAGGGGGTCCTGGATCACCCCTCCACTTT
TRBJ1-1,many,NA,TRBV28,12,CASGDLNTEAFF,TGTGCCAGCGGCGACCTGAACACTGAAGCTTTCTTT
TRBJ2-7,NA,NA,TRBV2,12,CASSGTPNEQYF,TGTGCCAGCAGTGGGACCCCCAACGAGCAGTACTTC
TRBJ1-2,NA,NA,TRBV12-3/TRBV12-4,14,CASRSPGGKSGYTF,TGTGCCAGCAGGTCCCCGGGGGGAAAAAGTGGCTACACCTTC
TRBJ1-2,many,NA,TRBV20-1,14,CSAEENGGNYGYTF,TGCAGTGCCGAAGAAAATGGGGGGAACTATGGCTACACCTTC
TRBJ2-5,NA,NA,TRBV25-1,13,CASRGTPQETQYF,TGTGCCAGCAGGGGGACCCCTCAAGAGACCCAGTACTTC
TRBJ1-4,few,NA,TRBV12-3/TRBV12-4,14,CASSLRQGTEKLFF,TGTGCCAGCAGTTTAAGGCAGGGTACTGAAAAACTGTTTTTT
TRBJ2-2,many,NA,TRBV20-1,15,CSAQTGKSNTGELFF,TGCAGTGCTCAGACAGGCAAGTCGAACACCGGGGAGCTGTTTTTT
TRBJ2-3,few,NA,TRBV7-2,13,CASSVKGADTQYF,TGTGCCAGCAGCGTAAAGGGAGCAGATACGCAGTATTTT
TRBJ2-3,many,TRBD1,TRBV5-1,15,CASRGQASSTDTQYF,TGCGCCAGCAGGGGACAGGCTTCTAGCACAGATACGCAGTATTTT
TRBJ2-1,NA,TRBD2,TRBV11-3,16,CASSPRPSGVHNEQFF,TGTGCCAGCAGCCCCCGTCCTAGCGGGGTTCACAATGAGCAGTTCTTC
TRBJ1-6,NA,NA,TRBV11-2,12,CASSLISSPLHF,TGTGCCAGCAGCCTTATAAGTTCACCCCTCCACTTT
TRBJ1-6,few,NA,TRBV20-1,18,CSAITISRRGSYNSPLHF,TGCAGTGCTATCACAATCTCTCGGAGGGGGTCCTATAATTCACCCCTCCACTTT